These T cell receptor beta chains were read from a single sample in a study of blood T cell repertoires in COVID-19. Repertoires were generated with immunoSEQ multiplex PCR, while TCRdb's copy carries only in-frame clones and drops some. The top ten clones hold 25% to 30% of a sample with about 120,000 clones, 80% to 90% of them seen once. Sequencing was done on a sample of peripheral blood. The source of these receptors is a man in his sixties or seventies with active or convalescent COVID-19. Both conserved end residues are part of each CDR3. The D gene is left open where the match is weak. Expanded clones get a size class; other rows say once, few or many, or leave the size out.

abundance	v_gene	d_gene	j_gene	CDR3aa	CDR3nt
NA	TRBV10-3	TRBD2	TRBJ2-5	CAISVSGGQETQYF	TGTGCCATCAGTGTTAGCGGGGGGCAAGAGACCCAGTACTTC
NA	TRBV5-6	TRBD2	TRBJ2-1	CASSRLAVVNEQFF	TGTGCCAGCAGCCGACTAGCAGTAGTAAATGAGCAGTTCTTC
NA	TRBV5-1	NA	TRBJ1-2	CASSLEAGHYGYTF	TGCGCCAGCAGCTTGGAGGCAGGGCACTATGGCTACACCTTC
few	TRBV7-2	NA	TRBJ2-7	CASSSPYYEQYF	TGTGCCAGCAGCTCCCCGTACTACGAGCAGTACTTC
NA	TRBV6-2/TRBV6-3	TRBD1	TRBJ1-2	CASSQRQGAGYGYTF	TGTGCCAGCAGCCAGAGACAGGGGGCGGGCTATGGCTACACCTTC
NA	TRBV15	NA	TRBJ1-1	CATSREAGPISNTEAFF	TGTGCCACCAGCAGAGAAGCGGGCCCCATCTCTAACACTGAAGCTTTCTTT
NA	TRBV28	NA	TRBJ1-2	CASSRTGPNYGYTF	TGTGCCAGCAGCCGAACAGGGCCTAACTATGGCTACACCTTC
NA	TRBV12-3/TRBV12-4	NA	TRBJ2-1	CASSPDKRIF	TGTGCCAGCAGCCCGGACAAGAGGATCTTC
few	TRBV5-1	TRBD1	TRBJ2-7	CASSLEAGGYEQYF	TGCGCCAGCAGCTTGGAGGCAGGGGGCTACGAGCAGTACTTC
few	TRBV7-2	NA	TRBJ2-1	CASSFYNSYNEQFF	TGTGCCAGCAGCTTTTACAACTCCTACAATGAGCAGTTCTTC
few	TRBV5-1	TRBD1	TRBJ1-1	CASSYSGQGNTEAFF	TGCGCCAGCAGTTACTCCGGACAGGGGAACACTGAAGCTTTCTTT
NA	TRBV4-1	NA	TRBJ1-5	CASSQDRGMNQPQHF	TGCGCCAGCAGCCAAGATAGGGGGATGAATCAGCCCCAGCATTTT
NA	TRBV11-1	TRBD1	TRBJ2-4	CASSMGQTKNIQYF	TGTGCCAGCAGCATGGGACAGACCAAAAACATTCAGTACTTC
NA	TRBV3-1/TRBV3-2	TRBD1	TRBJ1-6	CASSPWDRDNSPLHF	TGTGCCAGCAGCCCTTGGGACAGGGATAATTCACCCCTCCACTTT
NA	TRBV29-1	NA	TRBJ1-2	CSVEEDDRTNYGYTF	TGCAGCGTTGAAGAAGACGACAGAACTAACTATGGCTACACCTTC
NA	TRBV7-2	TRBD1	TRBJ2-5	CASSSDRGWETQYF	TGTGCCAGCAGCTCGGACAGGGGGTGGGAGACCCAGTACTTC
NA	TRBV11-2	NA	TRBJ2-7	CASSLELSGSLPSYEQYF	TGTGCCAGCAGCTTAGAACTTTCCGGGAGCTTACCCAGCTACGAGCAGTACTTC
NA	TRBV24-1	TRBD2	TRBJ2-1	CATSDLVTSGSLGEQFF	TGTGCCACCAGTGATTTGGTTACTAGCGGGAGCTTAGGTGAGCAGTTCTTC
NA	TRBV18	NA	TRBJ2-2	CASSPPVRAGTGELFF	TGTGCCAGCTCACCACCGGTTCGAGCGGGCACCGGGGAGCTGTTTTTT
NA	TRBV7-9	NA	TRBJ1-1	CASSLDKNTEAFF	TGTGCCAGCAGCCTGGACAAGAACACTGAAGCTTTCTTT
NA	TRBV5-1	NA	TRBJ2-3	CASSYGPPTDTQYF	TGCGCCAGCAGCTATGGCCCCCCAACGGATACGCAGTATTTT
NA	TRBV19	NA	TRBJ1-5	CASSPTDYSNQPQHF	TGTGCCAGTAGTCCAACAGATTATAGCAATCAGCCCCAGCATTTT